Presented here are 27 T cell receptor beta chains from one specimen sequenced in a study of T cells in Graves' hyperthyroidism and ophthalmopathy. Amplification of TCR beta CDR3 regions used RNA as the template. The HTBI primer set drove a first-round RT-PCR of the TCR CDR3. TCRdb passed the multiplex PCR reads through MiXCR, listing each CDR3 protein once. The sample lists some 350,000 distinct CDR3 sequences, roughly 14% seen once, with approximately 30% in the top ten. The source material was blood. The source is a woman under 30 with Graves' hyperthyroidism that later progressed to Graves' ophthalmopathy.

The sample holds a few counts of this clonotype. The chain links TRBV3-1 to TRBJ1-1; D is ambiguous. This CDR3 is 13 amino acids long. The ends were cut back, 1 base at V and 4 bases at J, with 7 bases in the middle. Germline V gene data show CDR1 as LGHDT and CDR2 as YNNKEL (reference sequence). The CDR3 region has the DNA TGTGCCAGCAGCCAAGTTAGTGGCACTGAAGCTTTCTTT. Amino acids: CASSQVSGTEAFF.

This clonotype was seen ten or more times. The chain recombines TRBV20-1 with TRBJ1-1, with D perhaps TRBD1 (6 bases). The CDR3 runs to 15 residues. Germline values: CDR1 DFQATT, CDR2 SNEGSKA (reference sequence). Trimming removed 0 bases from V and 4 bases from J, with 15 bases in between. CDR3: CSARESQGGFTEAFF. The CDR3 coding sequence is TGCAGTGCTAGAGAATCACAGGGCGGTTTCACTGAAGCTTTCTTT.

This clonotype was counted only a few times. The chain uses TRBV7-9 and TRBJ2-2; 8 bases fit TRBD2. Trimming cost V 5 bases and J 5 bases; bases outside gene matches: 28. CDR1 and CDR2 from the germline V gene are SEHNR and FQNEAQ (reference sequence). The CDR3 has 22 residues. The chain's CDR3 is CASSDRMQGRLAGGRQTGELFF. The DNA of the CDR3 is TGTGCCAGCAGCGACCGGATGCAGGGACGATTGGCCGGCGGGAGGCAGACCGGGGAGCTGTTTTTT.

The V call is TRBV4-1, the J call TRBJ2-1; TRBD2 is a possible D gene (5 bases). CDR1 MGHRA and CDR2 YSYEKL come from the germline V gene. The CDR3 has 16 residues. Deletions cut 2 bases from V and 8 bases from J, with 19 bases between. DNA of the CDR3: TGCGCCAGCAGCCAAAAAGAAACGGACTCCAACCATGAGCAGTTCTTC. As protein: CASSQKETDSNHEQFF.

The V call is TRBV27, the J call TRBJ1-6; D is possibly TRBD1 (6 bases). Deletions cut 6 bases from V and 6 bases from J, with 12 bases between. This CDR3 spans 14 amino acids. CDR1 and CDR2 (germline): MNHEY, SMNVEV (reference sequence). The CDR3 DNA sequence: TGTGCCAGCAGAGACAGGCGCTTTAATTCACCCCTCCACTTT. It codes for CASRDRRFNSPLHF.

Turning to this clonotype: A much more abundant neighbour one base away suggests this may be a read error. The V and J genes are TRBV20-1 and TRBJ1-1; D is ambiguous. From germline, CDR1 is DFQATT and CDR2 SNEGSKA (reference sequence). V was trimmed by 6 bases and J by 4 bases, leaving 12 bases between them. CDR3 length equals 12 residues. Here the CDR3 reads CSAEDLSTEAFF. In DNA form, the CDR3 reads TGCAGTGCAGAGGACCTGAGCACTGAAGCTTTCTTT.

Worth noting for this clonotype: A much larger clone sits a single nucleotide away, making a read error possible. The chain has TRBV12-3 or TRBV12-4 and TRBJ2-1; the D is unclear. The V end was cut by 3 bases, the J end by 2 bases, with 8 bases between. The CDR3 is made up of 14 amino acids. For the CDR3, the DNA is TGTGCCAGCAGTTTTGTGGGCCCCTACAATGAGCAGTTCTTC. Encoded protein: CASSFVGPYNEQFF.

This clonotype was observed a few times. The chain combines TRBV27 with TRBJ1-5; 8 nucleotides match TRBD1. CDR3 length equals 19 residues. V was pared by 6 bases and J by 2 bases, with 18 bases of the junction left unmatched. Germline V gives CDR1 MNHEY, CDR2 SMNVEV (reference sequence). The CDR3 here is CASRTTGDFAVDGNQPQHF. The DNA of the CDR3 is TGTGCCAGCAGGACGACAGGGGATTTTGCTGTTGATGGCAATCAGCCCCAGCATTTT.

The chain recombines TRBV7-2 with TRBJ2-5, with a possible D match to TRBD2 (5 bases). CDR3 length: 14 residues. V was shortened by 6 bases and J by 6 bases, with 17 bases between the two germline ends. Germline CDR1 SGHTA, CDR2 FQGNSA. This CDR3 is CASSPGGRIKTQYF. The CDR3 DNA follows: TGTGCCAGCAGTCCTGGCGGGCGGATTAAGACCCAGTACTTC.

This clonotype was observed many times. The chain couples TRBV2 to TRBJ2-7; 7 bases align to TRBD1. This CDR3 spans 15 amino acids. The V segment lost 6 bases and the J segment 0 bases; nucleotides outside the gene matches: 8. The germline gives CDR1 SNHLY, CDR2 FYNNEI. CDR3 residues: CASRLGQIHSYEQYF. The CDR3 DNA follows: TGTGCCAGCAGACTGGGACAGATTCACTCCTACGAGCAGTACTTC.

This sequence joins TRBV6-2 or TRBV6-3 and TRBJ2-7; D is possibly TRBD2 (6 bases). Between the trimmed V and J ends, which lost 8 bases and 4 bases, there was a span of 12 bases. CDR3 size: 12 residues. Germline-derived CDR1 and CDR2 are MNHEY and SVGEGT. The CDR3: CASVGLNYEQYF. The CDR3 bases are TGTGCCAGCGTGGGACTTAATTACGAGCAGTACTTC.

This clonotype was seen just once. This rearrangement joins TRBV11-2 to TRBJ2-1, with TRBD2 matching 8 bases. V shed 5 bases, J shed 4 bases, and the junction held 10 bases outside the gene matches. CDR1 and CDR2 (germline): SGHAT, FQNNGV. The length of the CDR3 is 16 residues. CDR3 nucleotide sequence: TGTGCCAGCAGCCTCCTAGCGGGTCTCGCATACAATGAGCAGTTCTTC. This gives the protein CASSLLAGLAYNEQFF. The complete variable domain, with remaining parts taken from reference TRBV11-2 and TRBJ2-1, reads EAGVAQSPRYKIIEKRQSVAFWCNPISGHATLYWYQQILGQGPKLLIQFQNNGVVDDSQLPKDRFSAERLKGVDSTLKIQPAKLEDSAVYLCASSLLAGLAYNEQFFGPGTRLTVL.

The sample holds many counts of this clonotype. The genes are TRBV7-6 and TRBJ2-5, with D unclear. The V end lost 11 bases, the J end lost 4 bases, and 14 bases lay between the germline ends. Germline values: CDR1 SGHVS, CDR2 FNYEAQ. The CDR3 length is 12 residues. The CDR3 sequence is CACSGGAETQYF. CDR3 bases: TGTGCCTGCTCCGGTGGAGCAGAGACCCAGTACTTC.

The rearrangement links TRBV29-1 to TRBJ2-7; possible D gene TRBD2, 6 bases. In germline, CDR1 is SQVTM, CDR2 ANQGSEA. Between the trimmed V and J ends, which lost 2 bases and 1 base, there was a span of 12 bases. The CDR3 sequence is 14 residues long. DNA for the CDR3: TGCAGCGTTGAAACGGGCGGGAATTCCTACGAGCAGTACTTC. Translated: CSVETGGNSYEQYF.

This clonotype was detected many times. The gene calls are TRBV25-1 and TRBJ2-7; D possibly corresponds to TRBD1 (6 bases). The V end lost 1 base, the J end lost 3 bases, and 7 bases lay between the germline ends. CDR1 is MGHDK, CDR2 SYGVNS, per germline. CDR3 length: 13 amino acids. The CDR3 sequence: CASSEWDNYEQYF. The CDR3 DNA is TGTGCCAGCAGTGAATGGGACAACTACGAGCAGTACTTC.

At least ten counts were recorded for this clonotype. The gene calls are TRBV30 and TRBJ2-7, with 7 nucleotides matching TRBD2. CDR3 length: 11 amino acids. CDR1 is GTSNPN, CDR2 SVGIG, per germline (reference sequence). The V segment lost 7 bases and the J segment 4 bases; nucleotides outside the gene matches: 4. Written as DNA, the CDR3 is TGTGCCTCCTGGGGGGGATACGAGCAGTACTTC. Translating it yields CASWGGYEQYF.

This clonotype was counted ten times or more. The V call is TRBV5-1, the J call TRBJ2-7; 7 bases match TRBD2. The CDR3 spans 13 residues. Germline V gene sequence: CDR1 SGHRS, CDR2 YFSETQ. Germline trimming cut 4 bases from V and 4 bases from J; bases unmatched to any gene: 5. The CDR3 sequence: CASSMGLPYEQYF. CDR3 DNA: TGCGCCAGCAGCATGGGACTACCGTACGAGCAGTACTTC.

CDR3 amino acids: CSARLSGRGNEQFF. The CDR3 DNA is TGCAGTGCTAGACTGAGCGGGAGGGGCAATGAGCAGTTCTTC. V usage is TRBV20-1 and J usage is TRBJ2-1, with 10 bases identical to TRBD2. CDR1 and CDR2 (germline): DFQATT, SNEGSKA (reference sequence). This CDR3 region has 14 residues. Losses at the gene ends were 2 bases for V and 6 bases for J; bases not matched to a gene: 4.

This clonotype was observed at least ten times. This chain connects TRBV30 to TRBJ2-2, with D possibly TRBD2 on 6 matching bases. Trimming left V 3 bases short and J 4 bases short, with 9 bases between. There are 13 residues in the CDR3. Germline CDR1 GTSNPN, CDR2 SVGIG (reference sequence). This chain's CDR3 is CAWSGGGTGELFF. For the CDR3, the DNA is TGTGCCTGGAGCGGGGGAGGCACCGGGGAGCTGTTTTTT. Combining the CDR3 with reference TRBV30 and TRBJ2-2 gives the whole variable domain SQTIHQWPATLVQPVGSPLSLECTVEGTSNPNLYWYRQAAGRGLQLLFYSVGIGQISSEVPQNLSASRPQDRQFILSSKKLLLSDSGFYLCAWSGGGTGELFFGEGSRLTVL.

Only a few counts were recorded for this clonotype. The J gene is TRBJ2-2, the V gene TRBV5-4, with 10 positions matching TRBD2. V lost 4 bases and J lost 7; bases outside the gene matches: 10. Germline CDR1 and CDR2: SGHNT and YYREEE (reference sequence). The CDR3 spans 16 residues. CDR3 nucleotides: TGTGCCAGCAGCCCTAGCGGGAGATCCCTTGGCGGGGAGCTGTTTTTT. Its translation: CASSPSGRSLGGELFF. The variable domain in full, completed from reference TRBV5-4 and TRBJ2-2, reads ETGVTQSPTHLIKTRGQQVTLRCSSQSGHNTVSWYQQALGQGPQFIFQYYREEENGRGNFPPRFSGLQFPNYSSELNVNALELDDSALYLCASSPSGRSLGGELFFGEGSRLTVL.

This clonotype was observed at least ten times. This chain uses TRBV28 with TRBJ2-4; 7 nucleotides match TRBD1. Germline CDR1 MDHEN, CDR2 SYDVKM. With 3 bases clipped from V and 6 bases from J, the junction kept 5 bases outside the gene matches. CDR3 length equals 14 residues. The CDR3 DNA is TGTGCCAGCAGTTTGTCGGGACAGAGAAACATTCAGTACTTC. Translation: CASSLSGQRNIQYF.

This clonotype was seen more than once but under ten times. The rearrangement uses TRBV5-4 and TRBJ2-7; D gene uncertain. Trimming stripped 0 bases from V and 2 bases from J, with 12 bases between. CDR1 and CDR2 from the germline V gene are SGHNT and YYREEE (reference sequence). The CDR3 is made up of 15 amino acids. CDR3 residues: CASSLESATPYEQYF. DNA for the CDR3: TGTGCCAGCAGCTTGGAGTCCGCGACTCCCTACGAGCAGTACTTC.

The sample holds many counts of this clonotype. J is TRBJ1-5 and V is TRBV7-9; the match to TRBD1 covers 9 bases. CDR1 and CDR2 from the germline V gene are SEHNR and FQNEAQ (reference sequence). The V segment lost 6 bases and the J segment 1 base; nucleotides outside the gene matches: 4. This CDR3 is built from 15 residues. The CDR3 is CASSPTGGSNQPQHF. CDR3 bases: TGTGCCAGCAGTCCCACAGGGGGCAGCAATCAGCCCCAGCATTTT.

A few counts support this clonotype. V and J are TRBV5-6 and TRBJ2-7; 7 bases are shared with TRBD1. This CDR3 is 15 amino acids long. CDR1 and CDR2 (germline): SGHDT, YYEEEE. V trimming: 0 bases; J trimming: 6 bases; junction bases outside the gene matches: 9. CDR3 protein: CASSLDDRASLEQYF. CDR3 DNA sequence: TGTGCCAGCAGCTTGGACGACAGGGCCTCCCTCGAGCAGTACTTC.

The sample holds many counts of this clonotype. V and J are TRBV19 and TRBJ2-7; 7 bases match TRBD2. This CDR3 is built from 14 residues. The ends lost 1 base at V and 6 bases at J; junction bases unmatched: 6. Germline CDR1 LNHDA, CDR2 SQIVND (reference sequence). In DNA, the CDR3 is TGTGCCAGTAGTATAGCCAGCGGGATGGTCGAGCAGTACTTC. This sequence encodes CASSIASGMVEQYF.

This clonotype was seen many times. As DNA, the CDR3 is TGTGCCTGGAGTGTACAGGGCGGGAGCAACGAGCAGTACTTC. It codes for CAWSVQGGSNEQYF. The chain is built from TRBV30 and TRBJ2-7; tentatively, D is TRBD2 (7 bases). The CDR3 has 14 amino acids. V dropped 0 bases and J dropped 5 bases, with 14 bases sitting between them. CDR1 is GTSNPN and CDR2 is SVGIG in the germline V gene (reference sequence).

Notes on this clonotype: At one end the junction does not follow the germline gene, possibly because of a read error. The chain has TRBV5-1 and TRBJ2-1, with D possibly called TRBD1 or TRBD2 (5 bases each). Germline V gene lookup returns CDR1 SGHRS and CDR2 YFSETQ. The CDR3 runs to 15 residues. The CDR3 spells CANAFGGSEGNEQFF. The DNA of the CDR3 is TGTGCCAACGCTTTTGGGGGAAGCGAAGGCAATGAGCAGTTCTTC.